This T cell receptor beta chain was captured in a study of blood T cell repertoires in COVID-19. Study overall: Donors in the United States, Italy and Spain gave samples during acute or convalescent COVID-19. Sample material is recorded as cDNA or gDNA derived from T cells, B-cell-depleted T cells, or PBMCs.

The CDR3 extends over 12 amino acids. J lost 7 bases, V lost 5 bases, and 5 bases had no gene match. Original methodology: By means of reference gene primer amplification, nucleated cell counts were estimated. Data came from immunoSEQ multiplex PCR; TCRdb stores just in-frame clones and leaves some out. V, J and clone size derive from that table, while D and trimming were established from the DNA sequence. The profile shows about 55,000 clones, 85% to 90% of them singletons. The sample comprised peripheral blood. The chain couples TRBV12-3 or TRBV12-4 to TRBJ2-7, with 7 positions matching TRBD1. The origin of this receptor is a human donor in a cohort sampled during active COVID-19. The CDR3 DNA follows: TGTGCCAGCAGTCGTTCAGGGGGAGAGCAGTACTTC. This encodes CASSRSGGEQYF.